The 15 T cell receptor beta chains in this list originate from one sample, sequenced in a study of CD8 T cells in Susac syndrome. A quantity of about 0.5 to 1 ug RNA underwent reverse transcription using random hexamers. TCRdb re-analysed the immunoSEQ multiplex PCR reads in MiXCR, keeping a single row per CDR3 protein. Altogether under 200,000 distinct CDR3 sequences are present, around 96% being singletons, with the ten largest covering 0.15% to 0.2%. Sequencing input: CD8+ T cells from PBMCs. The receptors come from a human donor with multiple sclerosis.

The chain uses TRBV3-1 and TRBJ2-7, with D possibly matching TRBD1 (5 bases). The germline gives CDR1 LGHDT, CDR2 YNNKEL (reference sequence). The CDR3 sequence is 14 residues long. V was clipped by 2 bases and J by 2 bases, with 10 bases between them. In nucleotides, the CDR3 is TGTGCCAGCAGCCAACAGGGATCACCCTACGAGCAGTACTTC. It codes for CASSQQGSPYEQYF.

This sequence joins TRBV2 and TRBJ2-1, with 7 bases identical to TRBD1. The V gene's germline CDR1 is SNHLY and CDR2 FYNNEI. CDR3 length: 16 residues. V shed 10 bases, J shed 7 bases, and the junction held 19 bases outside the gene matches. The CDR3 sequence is CATGTGSGTDRNEQFF. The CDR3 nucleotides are TGTGCCACCGGGACGGGGAGTGGGACAGACCGGAATGAGCAGTTCTTC.

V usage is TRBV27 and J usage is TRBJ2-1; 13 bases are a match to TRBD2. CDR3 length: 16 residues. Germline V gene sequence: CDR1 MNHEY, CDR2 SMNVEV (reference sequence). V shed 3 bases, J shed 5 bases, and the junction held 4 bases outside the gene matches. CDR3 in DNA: TGTGCCAGCAGTTTGATGACTAGCGGGGGGCACAATGAGCAGTTCTTC. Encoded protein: CASSLMTSGGHNEQFF.

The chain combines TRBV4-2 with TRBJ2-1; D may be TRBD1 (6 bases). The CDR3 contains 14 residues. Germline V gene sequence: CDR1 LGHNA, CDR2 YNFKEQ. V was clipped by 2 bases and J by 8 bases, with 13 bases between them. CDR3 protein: CASSQLQGRHEQFF. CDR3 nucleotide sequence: TGTGCCAGCAGCCAATTACAGGGTCGCCATGAGCAGTTCTTC.

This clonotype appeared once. CDR3: CSVGLSLSFVGDGYTF. The CDR3, as DNA: TGCAGCGTTGGCCTCAGTCTATCGTTCGTCGGAGATGGCTACACCTTC. The rearrangement links TRBV29-1 to TRBJ1-2; D remains unclear. V lost 4 bases and J lost 6, with 24 bases in between. From germline, CDR1 is SQVTM and CDR2 ANQGSEA. The CDR3 consists of 16 residues.

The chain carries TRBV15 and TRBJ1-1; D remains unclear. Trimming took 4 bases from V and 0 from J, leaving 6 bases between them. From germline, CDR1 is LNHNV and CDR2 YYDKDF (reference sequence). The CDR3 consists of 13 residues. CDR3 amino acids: CATSISMNTEAFF. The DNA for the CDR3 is TGTGCCACCAGCATCAGTATGAACACTGAAGCTTTCTTT.

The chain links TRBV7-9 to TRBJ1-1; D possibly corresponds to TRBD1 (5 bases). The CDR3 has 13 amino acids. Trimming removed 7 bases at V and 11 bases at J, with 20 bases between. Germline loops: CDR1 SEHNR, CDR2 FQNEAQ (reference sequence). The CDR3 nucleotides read TGTGCCAGCAACCATCTGGGGACTGTTGGGGCTTTCTTT. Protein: CASNHLGTVGAFF.

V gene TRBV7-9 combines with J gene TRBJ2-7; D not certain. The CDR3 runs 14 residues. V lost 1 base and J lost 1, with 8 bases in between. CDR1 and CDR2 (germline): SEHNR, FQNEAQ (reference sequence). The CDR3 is CASSLVGQSYEQYF. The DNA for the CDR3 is TGTGCCAGCAGCTTAGTTGGTCAGTCCTACGAGCAGTACTTC. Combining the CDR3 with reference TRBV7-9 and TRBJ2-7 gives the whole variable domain DTGVSQNPRHKITKRGQNVTFRCDPISEHNRLYWYRQTLGQGPEFLTYFQNEAQLEKSRLLSDRFSAERPKGSFSTLEIQRTEQGDSAMYLCASSLVGQSYEQYFGPGTRLTVT.

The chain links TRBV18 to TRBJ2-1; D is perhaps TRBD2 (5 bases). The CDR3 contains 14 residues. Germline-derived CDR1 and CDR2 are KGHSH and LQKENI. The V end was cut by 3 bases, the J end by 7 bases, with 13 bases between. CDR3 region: CASSPWPRGNEQFF. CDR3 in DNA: TGTGCCAGCTCACCCTGGCCCCGGGGAAATGAGCAGTTCTTC.

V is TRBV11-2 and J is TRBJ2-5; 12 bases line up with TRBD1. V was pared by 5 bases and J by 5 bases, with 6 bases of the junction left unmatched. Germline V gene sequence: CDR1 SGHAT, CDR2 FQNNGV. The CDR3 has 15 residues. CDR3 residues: CASSQGTGGAETQYF. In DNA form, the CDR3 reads TGTGCCAGCAGCCAAGGGACAGGGGGCGCGGAGACCCAGTACTTC.

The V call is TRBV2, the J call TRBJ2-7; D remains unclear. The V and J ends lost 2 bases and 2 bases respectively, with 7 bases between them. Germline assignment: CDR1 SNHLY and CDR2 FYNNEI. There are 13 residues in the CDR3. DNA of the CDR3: TGTGCCAGCAGTGAATTGGGCCCCTACGAGCAGTACTTC. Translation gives CASSELGPYEQYF.

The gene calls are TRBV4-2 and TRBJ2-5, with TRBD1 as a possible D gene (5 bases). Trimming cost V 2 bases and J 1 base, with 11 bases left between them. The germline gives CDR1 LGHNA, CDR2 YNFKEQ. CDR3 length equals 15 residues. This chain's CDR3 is CASSQFRGLQETQYF. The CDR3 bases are TGTGCCAGCAGCCAATTTAGGGGCCTCCAAGAGACCCAGTACTTC.

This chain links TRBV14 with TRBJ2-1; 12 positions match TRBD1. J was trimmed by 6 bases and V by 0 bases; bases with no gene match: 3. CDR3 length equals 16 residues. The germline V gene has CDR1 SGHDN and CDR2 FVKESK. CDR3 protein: CASSQDRDRGLNEQFF. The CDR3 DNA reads TGTGCCAGCAGCCAAGACCGGGACAGGGGGCTCAATGAGCAGTTCTTC.

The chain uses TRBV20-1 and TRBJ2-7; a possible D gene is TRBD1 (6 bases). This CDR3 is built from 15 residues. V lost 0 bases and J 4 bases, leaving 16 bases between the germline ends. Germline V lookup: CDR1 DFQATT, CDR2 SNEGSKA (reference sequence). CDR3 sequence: CSARDLGGRDYEQYF. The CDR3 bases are TGCAGTGCTAGAGATCTTGGGGGCCGTGATTACGAGCAGTACTTC.

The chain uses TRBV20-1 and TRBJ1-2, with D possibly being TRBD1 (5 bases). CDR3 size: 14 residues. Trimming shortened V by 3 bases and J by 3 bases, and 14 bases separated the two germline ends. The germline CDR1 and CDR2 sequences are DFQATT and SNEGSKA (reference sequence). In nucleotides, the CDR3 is TGCAGTGCTAGTTCCTCGGGGGATGACTATGGCTACACCTTC. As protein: CSASSSGDDYGYTF.